The clone carrying this TCR beta chain was seen repeatedly, ten times or more. As yet, its antigen is unknown. CDR3 length: 15 amino acids. The ends were cut back, 3 bases at V and 5 bases at J, with 15 bases in the middle. The germline V gene encodes CDR1 SGHTA and CDR2 FQGNSA. TCRdb re-analysed the reads in MiXCR, keeping a single row per CDR3 protein. The repertoire holds hundreds of thousands of distinct CDR3 sequences, with approximately 11% as singletons. The data originate from a study of T cell repertoires in cytomegalovirus infection. Overall study context: Public TCR beta signatures indicated both CMV infection and matching HLA type.

Notes on the study in general: What dominated the ex vivo response were HLA-C-restricted CMV-specific TCR beta clonotypes.

The specimen sequenced was PBMCs. The TCR originated in a human donor in good health (CMV status not recorded). Some clones in this sample may be carry-over from other donors' samples. The V and J genes are TRBV7-2 and TRBJ2-3; D perhaps matches TRBD2 (7 bases). The CDR3 spells CASSFRGGPRDTQYF. The DNA for the CDR3 is TGTGCCAGCAGCTTTAGGGGGGGGCCGAGAGATACGCAGTATTTT. Complete variable domain (other parts from reference TRBV7-2 and TRBJ2-3): GAGVSQSPSNKVTEKGKDVELRCDPISGHTALYWYRQSLGQGLEFLIYFQGNSAPDKSGLPSDRFSAERTGGSVSTLTIQRTQQEDSAVYLCASSFRGGPRDTQYFGPGTRLTVL.